The clone carrying this T cell receptor (beta chain) was counted a single time. Its antigen is not known. The data derive from a study of tumor and adjacent non-tumor tissue in lung cancer. Overall study: Samples averaged around 4.2 million productive TCRbeta reads each.

RNA was extracted from bulk tissue without any cell sorting. Chemotherapy-naive patients with new lung cancer underwent thoracic surgery in China, August–late 2014. Three rounds of nested PCR, following a modified ARM-PCR protocol, produced the TCRbeta library. TCRdb passed the multiplex PCR reads through MiXCR, listing each CDR3 protein once. The sample carries tens of thousands of distinct CDR3 sequences, 55% to 75% recorded once. Findings of the study overall: In normal lung, the top 100 clones were significantly more dominant than in tumor.

The sequencing input was lung tumor tissue. This TCR came from a man aged 45-60 years with non-small cell lung cancer.

CDR3 sequence: CASAWGGSERSSNVLTF. In DNA form, the CDR3 reads TGTGCTAGTGCTTGGGGGGGCTCGGAGAGGAGTTCCAACGTCCTGACTTTC. The rearrangement uses TRBV12-5 and TRBJ2-6, with a weak D call TRBD2 (7 bases). This CDR3 region has 17 residues. The V and J ends lost 7 bases and 8 bases respectively, with 24 bases between them. Germline-derived CDR1 and CDR2 are LGHNT and FRNRAP.